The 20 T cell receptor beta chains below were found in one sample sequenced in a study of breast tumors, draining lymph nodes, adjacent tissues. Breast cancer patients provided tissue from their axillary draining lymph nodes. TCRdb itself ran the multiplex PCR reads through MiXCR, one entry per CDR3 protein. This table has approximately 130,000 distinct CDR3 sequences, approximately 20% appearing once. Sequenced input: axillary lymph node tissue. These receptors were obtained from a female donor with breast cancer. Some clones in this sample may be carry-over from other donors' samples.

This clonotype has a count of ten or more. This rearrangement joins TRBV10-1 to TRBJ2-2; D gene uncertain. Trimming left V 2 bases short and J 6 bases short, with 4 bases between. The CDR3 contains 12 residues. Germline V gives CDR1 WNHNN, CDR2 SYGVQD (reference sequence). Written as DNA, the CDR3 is TGCGCCAGCAGTGAGGGGTCCGGGGAGCTGTTTTTT. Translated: CASSEGSGELFF.

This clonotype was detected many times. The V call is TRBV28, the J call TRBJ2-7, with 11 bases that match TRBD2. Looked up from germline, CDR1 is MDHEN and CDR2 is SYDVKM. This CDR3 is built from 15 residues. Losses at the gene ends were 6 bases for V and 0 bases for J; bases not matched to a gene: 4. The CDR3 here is CASSITSGSSYEQYF. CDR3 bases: TGTGCCAGCAGCATCACTAGCGGGAGCTCCTACGAGCAGTACTTC.

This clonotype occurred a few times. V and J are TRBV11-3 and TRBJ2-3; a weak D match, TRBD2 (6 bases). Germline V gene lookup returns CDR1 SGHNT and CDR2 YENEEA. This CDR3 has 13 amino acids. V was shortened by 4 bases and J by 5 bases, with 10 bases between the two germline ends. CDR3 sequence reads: CASSSRGLDTQYF. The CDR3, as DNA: TGTGCCAGCAGCTCGCGGGGTTTAGATACGCAGTATTTT.

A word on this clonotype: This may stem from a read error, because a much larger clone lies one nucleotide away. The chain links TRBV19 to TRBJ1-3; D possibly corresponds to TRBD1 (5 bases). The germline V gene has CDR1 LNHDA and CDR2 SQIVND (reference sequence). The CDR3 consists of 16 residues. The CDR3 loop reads CTSTTGRSNSGNTIYF. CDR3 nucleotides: TGTACCAGTACCACGGGACGGTCGAACTCTGGAAACACCATATATTTT.

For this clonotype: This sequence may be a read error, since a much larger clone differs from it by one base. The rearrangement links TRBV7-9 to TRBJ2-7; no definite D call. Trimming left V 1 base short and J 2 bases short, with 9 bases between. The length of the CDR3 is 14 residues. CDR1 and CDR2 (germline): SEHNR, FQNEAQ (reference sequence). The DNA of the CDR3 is TGTGCCAGCAGCTTAGAAGGCATCCCCTACGAGCAGTACTTC. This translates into CASSLEGIPYEQYF. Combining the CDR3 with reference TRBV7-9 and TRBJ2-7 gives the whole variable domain DTGVSQNPRHKITKRGQNVTFRCDPISEHNRLYWYRQTLGQGPEFLTYFQNEAQLEKSRLLSDRFSAERPKGSFSTLEIQRTEQGDSAMYLCASSLEGIPYEQYFGPGTRLTVT.

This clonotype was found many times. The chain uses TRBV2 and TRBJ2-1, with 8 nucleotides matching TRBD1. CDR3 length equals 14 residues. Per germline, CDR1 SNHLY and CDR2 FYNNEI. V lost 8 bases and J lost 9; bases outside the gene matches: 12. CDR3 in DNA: TGTGCCAGCTATGGACAGGGCTTAGTCGGTGAGCAGTTCTTC. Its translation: CASYGQGLVGEQFF.

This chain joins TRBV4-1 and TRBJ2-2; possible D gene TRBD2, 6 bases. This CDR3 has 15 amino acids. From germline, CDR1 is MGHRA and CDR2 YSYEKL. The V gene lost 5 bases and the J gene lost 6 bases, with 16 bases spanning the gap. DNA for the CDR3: TGCGCCAGCAGCTTGCCGGGACTGAAGGCCGGGGAGCTGTTTTTT. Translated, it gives CASSLPGLKAGELFF.

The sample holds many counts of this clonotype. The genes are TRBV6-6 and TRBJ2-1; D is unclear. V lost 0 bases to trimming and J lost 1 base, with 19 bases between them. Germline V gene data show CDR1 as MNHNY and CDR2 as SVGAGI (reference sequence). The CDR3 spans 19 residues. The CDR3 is CASSYSTMYASASYNEQFF. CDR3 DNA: TGTGCCAGCAGTTACTCGACCATGTACGCGTCTGCTTCCTACAATGAGCAGTTCTTC.

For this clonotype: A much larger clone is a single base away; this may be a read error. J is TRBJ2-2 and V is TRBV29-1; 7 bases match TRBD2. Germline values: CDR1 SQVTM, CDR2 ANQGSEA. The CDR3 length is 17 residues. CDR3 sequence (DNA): TGCAGCGTTGAACTTTTGGATCTAGCGGCGAACACCGGGGGGCTGTTTTTT. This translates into CSVELLDLAANTGGLFF.

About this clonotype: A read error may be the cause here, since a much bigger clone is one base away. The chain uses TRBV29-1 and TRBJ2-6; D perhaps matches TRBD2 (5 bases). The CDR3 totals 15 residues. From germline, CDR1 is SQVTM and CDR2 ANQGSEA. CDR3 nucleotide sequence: TGCAGCGCCGCGGGCAGTTTCTCTAGGGCCAACGTCCTGACTTTC. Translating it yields CSAAGSFSRANVLTF.

In nucleotides, the CDR3 is TGTGCCACCAGCAGAGATGCAGTAGCTAACTATGGCTACACCTTC. It codes for CATSRDAVANYGYTF. V and J are TRBV15 and TRBJ1-2; D not resolved. The ends were cut back, 0 bases at V and 0 bases at J, with 8 bases in the middle. The CDR3 extends over 15 amino acids. Germline V CDR1 and CDR2: LNHNV, YYDKDF (reference sequence).

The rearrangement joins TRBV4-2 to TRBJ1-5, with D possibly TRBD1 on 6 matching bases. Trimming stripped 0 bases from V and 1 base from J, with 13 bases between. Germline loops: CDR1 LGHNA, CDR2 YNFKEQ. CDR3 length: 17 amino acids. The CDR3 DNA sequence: TGTGCCAGCAGCCAAGATTGGGAAGGGGGGAGCAATCAGCCCCAGCATTTT. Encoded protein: CASSQDWEGGSNQPQHF.

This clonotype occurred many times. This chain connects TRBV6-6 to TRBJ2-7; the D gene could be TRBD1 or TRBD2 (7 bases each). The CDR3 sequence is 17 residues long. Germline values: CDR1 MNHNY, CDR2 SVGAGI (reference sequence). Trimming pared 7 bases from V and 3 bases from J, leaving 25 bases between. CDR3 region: CASTFTVRQGGIYEQYF. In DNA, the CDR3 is TGTGCCAGCACTTTCACAGTTCGACAGGGAGGGATCTACGAGCAGTACTTC.

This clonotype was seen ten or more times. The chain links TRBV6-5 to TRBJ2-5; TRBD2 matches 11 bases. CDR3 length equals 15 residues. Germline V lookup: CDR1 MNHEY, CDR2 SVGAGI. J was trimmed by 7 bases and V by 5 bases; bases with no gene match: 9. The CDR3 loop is CASSRLAGKAGTQYF. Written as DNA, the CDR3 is TGTGCCAGCAGTCGACTAGCGGGAAAGGCAGGGACCCAGTACTTC.

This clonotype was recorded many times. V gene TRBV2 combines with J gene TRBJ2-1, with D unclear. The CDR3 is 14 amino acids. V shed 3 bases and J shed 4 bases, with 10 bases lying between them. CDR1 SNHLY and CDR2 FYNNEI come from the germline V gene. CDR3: CASSERTEYNEQFF. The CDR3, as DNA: TGTGCCAGCAGTGAGAGAACAGAATACAATGAGCAGTTCTTC. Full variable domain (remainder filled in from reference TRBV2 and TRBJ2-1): EPEVTQTPSHQVTQMGQEVILRCVPISNHLYFYWYRQILGQKVEFLVSFYNNEISEKSEIFDDQFSVERPDGSNFTLKIRSTKLEDSAMYFCASSERTEYNEQFFGPGTRLTVL.

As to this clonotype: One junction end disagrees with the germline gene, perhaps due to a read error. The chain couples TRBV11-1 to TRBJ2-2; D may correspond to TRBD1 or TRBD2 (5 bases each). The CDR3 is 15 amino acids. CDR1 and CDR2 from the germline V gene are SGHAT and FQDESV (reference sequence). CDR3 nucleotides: TGTGCCAGCAGCTTAGTAAGGGGAAACACCGGGGAGCTGGTTTTT. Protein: CASSLVRGNTGELVF.

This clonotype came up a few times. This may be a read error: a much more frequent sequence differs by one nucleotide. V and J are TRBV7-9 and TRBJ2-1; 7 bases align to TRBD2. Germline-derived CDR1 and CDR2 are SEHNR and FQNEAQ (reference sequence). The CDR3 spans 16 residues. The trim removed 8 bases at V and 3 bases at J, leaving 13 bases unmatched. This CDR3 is CASAADGEGIYNEQFF. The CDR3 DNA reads TGTGCCAGCGCCGCGGACGGGGAGGGTATCTACAATGAGCAGTTCTTC.

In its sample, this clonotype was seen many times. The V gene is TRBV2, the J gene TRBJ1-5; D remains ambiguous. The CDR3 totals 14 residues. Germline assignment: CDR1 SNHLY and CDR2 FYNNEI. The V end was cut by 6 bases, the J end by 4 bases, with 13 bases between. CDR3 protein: CASSPGIKNQPQHF. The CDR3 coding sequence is TGTGCCAGCAGCCCCGGGATAAAAAATCAGCCCCAGCATTTT.

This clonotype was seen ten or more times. DNA of the CDR3: TGTGCCAGCAGCTTAGCGGGGCTAGCGGGTGGCTATTTCGAGCAGTACTTC. This translates into CASSLAGLAGGYFEQYF. The gene calls are TRBV7-2 and TRBJ2-7; 8 nucleotides match TRBD2. The CDR3 has 17 amino acids. Germline V gives CDR1 SGHTA, CDR2 FQGNSA. The junction had 13 bases not matched to a gene; V was cut back by 0 bases and J by 6 bases.

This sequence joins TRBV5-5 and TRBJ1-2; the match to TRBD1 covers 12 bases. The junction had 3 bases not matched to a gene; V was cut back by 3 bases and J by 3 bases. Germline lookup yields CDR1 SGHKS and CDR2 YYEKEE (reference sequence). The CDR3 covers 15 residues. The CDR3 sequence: CASSSGTGGYYGYTF. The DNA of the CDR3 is TGTGCCAGCAGCTCGGGGACAGGGGGCTACTATGGCTACACCTTC.